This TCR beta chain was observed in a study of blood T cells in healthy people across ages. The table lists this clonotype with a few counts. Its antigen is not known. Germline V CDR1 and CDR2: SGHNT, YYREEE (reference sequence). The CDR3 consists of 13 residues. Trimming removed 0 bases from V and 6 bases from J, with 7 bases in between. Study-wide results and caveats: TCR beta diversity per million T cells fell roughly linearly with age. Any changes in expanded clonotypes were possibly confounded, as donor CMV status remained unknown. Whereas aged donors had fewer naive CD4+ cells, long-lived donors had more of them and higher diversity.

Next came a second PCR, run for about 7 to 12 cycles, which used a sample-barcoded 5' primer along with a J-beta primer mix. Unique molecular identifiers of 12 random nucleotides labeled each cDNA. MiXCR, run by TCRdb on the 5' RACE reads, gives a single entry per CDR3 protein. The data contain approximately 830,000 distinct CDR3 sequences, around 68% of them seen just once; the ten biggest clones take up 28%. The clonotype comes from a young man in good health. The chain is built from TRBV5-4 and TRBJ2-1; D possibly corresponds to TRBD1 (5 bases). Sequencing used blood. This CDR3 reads CASSLGQSNEQFF. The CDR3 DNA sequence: TGTGCCAGCAGCTTGGGACAGTCCAATGAGCAGTTCTTC.